The clone carrying this T cell receptor (beta chain) was seen a handful of times. Trimming removed 1 base from V and 3 bases from J, with 26 bases in between. CDR1 SGHRS and CDR2 YFSETQ come from the germline V gene. The CDR3 loop spans 20 amino acids. This record belongs to a study of T cell repertoires in cytomegalovirus infection. For the study at large: CMV infection and matching HLA type were both indicated by public TCR beta signatures.

MiXCR, applied by TCRdb to the reads, yields one record per CDR3 protein. The data contain roughly 600,000 distinct CDR3 sequences, 24% of them singletons. This sequence joins TRBV5-1 and TRBJ2-1; D unresolved. The sample taken for sequencing was CD8+ T cells from PBMCs. The clonotype comes from a human donor in good health (CMV status not recorded). Some clones in this sample may be carry-over from other donors' samples. CDR3 nucleotides: TGCGCCAGCAGCTTGAACCGGATCAGTGGCCCCCCGAGTATCTACAATGAGCAGTTCTTC. This gives the protein CASSLNRISGPPSIYNEQFF.